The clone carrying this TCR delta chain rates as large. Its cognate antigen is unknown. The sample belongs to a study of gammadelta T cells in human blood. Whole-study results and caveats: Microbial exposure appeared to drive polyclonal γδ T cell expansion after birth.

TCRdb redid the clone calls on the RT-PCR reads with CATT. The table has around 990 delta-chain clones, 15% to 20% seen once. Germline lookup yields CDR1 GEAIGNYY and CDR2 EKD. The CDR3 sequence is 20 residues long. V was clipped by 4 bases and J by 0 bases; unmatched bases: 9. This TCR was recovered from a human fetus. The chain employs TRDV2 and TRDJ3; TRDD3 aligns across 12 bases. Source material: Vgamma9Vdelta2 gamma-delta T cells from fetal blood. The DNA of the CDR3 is TGTGCCTGTGATGCTCTACTGGGGGATACAGACTCCTGGGACACCCGACAGATGTTTTTC. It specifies CACDALLGDTDSWDTRQMFF.